This TCR beta chain appears in the sequencing data of a study of control samples from healthy donors and cancer patients. The CDR3 is made up of 15 amino acids. Germline assignment: CDR1 MNHEY and CDR2 SVGAGI. Trimming stripped 5 bases from V and 6 bases from J, with 19 bases between. The assay was immunoSEQ multiplex PCR, and TCRdb's table has in-frame clones only and misses some. The top ten clones hold approximately 18% of a sample with more than 70,000 clones, roughly 90% of them seen once. The sample holds a few counts of this clone. This TCR was sampled from a man aged 55 to 70 with lung cancer. The chain joins TRBV6-5 to TRBJ1-2; a possible D gene is TRBD1 (6 bases). Sequencing was done on a sample of PBMCs. Here the CDR3 reads CASSPQGMGFDGYTF. The CDR3, as DNA: TGTGCCAGCAGTCCCCAGGGGATGGGTTTCGATGGCTACACCTTC.